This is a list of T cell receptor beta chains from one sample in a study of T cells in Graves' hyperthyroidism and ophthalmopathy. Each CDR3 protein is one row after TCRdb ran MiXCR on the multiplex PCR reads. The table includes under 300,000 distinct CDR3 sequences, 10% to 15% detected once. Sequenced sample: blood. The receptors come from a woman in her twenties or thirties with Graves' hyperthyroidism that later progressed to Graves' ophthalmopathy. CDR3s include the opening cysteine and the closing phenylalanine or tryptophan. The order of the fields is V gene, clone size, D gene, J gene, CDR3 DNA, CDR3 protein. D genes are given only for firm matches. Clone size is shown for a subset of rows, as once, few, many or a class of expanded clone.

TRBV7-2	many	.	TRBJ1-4	TGTGCCAGCTCTAACCCAGGGGCGAGGGAAAAACTGTTTTTT	CASSNPGAREKLFF
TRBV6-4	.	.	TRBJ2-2	TGTGCCAGCAGTGTCCTCCCTGGGGCGAACACCGGGGAGCTGTTTTTT	CASSVLPGANTGELFF
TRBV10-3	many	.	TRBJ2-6	TGTGCCATCAGTGGGACACGCCCCTCTGGGGCCAACGTCCTGACTTTC	CAISGTRPSGANVLTF
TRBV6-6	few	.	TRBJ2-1	TGTGCCAGCAGTTCTAGAAGGGCCGAAGCGCAGTTCTTC	CASSSRRAEAQFF
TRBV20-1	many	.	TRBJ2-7	TGCAGTGCTACGGGCCCTACTGGGGACGAGCAGTACTTC	CSATGPTGDEQYF
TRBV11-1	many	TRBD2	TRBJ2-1	TGTGCCAGCAGCTTAAATGGCGGGAGGTCCTACAATGAGCAGTTCTTC	CASSLNGGRSYNEQFF
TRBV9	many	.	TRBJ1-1	TGTGCCAGCAGCGTTTCGTTAATGAACACTGAAGCTTTCTTT	CASSVSLMNTEAFF
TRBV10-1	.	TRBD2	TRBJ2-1	TGCGCCATCGCCCCCCCGGGACTAGCGGGACTGGGGCAGTTCTTC	CAIAPPGLAGLGQFF
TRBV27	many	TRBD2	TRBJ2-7	TGTGCCAGCAGTTGGACTAGCGGAGATTACGAGCAGTACTTC	CASSWTSGDYEQYF
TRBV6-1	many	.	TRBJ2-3	TGTGCCAGCAGCCCCACAAGCCTCCGGTCGGGGGGCACAGATACGCAGTATTTT	CASSPTSLRSGGTDTQYF
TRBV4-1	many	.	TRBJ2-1	TGCGCCAGCAGCCAAGATCTGAATGAGCAGTTCTTC	CASSQDLNEQFF
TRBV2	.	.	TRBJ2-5	TGTGCCAGCAGTGAACTAGCTGCAGAGACCCAGTACTTC	CASSELAAETQYF
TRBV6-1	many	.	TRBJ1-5	TGTGCCAGCAGCCGAGGGGGTTTTAGCAATCAGCCCCAGCATTTT	CASSRGGFSNQPQHF
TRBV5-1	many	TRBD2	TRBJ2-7	TGCGCCAGCAGCTCCGGGACTAGCAGGTACGAGCAGTACTTC	CASSSGTSRYEQYF
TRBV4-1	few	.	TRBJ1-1	TGCACCAGCAGCCAGACCGGGAACACTGAAGCTTTCTTT	CTSSQTGNTEAFF
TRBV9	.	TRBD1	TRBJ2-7	TGTGCCAGCAGCGTGGGTGATTACAGGGGGAATGAGCAGTACTTC	CASSVGDYRGNEQYF
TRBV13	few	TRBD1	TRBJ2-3	TGTGCCAGCACTGGGACAGCCTCAGATACGCAGTATTTT	CASTGTASDTQYF
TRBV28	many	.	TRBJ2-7	TGTGCCAGCAGTTTAGGGGGAATCCCCTACGAGCAGTACTTC	CASSLGGIPYEQYF
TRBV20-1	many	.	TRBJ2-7	TGCAGTGCAAATCCACCACCGGGACACTACAGCTCCTACGAGCAGTACTTC	CSANPPPGHYSSYEQYF
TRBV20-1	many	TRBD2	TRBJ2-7	TGCAGTGCTAGGTTGGGGGGGAGGGACTACGAGCAGTACTTC	CSARLGGRDYEQYF
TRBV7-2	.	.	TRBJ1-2	TGTGCCAGCGCAACTTCAGGGACGTTCGGCTACACCTTC	CASATSGTFGYTF
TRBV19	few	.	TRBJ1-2	TGTGCCAGTAGTATAGATGGTTTTTACTATGGCTACACCTTC	CASSIDGFYYGYTF